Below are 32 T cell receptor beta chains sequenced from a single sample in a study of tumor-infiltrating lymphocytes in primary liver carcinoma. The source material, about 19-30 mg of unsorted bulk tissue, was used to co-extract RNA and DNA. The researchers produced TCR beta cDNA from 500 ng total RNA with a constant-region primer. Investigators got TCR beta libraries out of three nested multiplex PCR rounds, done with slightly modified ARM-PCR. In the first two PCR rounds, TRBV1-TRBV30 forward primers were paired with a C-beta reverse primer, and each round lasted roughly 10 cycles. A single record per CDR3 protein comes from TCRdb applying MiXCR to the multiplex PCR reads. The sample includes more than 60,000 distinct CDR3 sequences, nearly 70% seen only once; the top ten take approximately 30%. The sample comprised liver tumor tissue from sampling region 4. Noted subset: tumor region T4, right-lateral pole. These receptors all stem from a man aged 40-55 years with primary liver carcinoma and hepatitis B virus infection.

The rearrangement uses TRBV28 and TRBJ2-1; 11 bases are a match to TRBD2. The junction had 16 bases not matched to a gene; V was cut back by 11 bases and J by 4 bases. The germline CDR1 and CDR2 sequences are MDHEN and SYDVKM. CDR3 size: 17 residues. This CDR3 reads CAGTVGGGLADYNEQFF. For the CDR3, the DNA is TGTGCCGGCACTGTAGGGGGGGGACTAGCGGATTACAATGAGCAGTTCTTC.

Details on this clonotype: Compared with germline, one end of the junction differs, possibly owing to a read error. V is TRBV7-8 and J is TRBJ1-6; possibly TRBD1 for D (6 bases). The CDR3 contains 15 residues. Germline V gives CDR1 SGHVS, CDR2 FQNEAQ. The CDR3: CANSIQGWENSPLHF. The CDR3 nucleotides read TGTGCCAACAGCATCCAGGGGTGGGAGAATTCACCCCTCCACTTT. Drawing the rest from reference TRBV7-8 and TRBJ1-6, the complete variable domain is GAGVSQSPRYKVAKRGQDVALRCDPISGHVSLFWYQQALGQGPEFLTYFQNEAQLDKSGLPSDRFFAERPEGSVSTLKIQRTQQEDSAVYLCANSIQGWENSPLHFGNGTRLTVT.

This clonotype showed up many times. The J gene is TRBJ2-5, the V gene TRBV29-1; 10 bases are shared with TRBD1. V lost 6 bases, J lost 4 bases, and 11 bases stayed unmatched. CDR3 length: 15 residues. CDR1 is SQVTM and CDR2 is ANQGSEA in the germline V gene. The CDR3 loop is CSVAGTGAHAETQYF. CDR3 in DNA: TGCAGCGTCGCCGGGACAGGGGCTCATGCAGAGACCCAGTACTTC.

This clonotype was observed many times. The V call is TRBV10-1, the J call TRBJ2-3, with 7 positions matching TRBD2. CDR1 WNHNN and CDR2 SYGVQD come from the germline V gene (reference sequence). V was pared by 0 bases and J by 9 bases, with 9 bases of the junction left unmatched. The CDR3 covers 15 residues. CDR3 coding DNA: TGCGCCAGCAGTGAGTCCGCCGCGGGAGACGAGACGCAGTATTTT. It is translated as CASSESAAGDETQYF.

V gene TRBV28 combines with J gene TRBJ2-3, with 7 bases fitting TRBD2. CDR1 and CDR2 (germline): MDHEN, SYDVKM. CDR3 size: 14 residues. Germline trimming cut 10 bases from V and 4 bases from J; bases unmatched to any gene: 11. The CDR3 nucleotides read TGTGCCATCACCGGGAGCGGGACGGCAGATACGCAGTATTTT. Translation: CAITGSGTADTQYF.

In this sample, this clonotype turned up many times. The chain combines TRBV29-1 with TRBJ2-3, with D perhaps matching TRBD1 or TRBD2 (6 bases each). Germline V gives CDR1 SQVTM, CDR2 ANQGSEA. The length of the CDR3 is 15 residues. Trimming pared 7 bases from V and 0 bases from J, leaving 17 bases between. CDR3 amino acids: CSAQQGLLSTDTQYF. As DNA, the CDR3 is TGCAGCGCGCAACAGGGACTCCTTAGCACAGATACGCAGTATTTT.

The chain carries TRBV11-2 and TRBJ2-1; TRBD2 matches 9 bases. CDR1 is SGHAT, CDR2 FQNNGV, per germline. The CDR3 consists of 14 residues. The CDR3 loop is CAGSWASGIDEQFF. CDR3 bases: TGTGCAGGCAGCTGGGCTAGCGGGATTGATGAGCAGTTCTTC.

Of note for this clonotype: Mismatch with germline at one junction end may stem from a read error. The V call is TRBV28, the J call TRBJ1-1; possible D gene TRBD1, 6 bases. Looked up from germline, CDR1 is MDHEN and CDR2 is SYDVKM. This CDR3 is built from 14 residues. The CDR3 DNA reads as TGTGTCAGCAGTCCCGGGACATGGTGGACTGAAGCTTTTTTT. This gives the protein CVSSPGTWWTEAFF.

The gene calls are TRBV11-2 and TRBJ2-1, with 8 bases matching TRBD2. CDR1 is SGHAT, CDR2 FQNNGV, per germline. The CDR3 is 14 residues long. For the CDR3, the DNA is TGTGTCAACAGCCCGGGAGGGCCGTACAATGAGCAGTTCTTC. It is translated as CVNSPGGPYNEQFF.

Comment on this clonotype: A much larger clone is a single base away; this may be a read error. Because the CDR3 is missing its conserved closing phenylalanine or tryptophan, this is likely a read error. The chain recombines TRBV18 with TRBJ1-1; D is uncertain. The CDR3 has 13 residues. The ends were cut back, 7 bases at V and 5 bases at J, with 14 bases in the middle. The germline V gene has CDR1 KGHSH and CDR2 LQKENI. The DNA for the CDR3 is TGTGCCAGCTGCTGTGAAAAGGGAACTGAAGCTTTCCTT. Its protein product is CASCCEKGTEAFL.

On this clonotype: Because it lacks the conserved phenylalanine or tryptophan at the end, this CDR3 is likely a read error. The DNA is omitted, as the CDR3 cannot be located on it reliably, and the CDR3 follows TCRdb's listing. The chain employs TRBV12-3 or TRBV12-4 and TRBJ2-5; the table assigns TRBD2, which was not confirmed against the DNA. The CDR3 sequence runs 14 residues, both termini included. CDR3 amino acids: CASSRGGLEETQYL.

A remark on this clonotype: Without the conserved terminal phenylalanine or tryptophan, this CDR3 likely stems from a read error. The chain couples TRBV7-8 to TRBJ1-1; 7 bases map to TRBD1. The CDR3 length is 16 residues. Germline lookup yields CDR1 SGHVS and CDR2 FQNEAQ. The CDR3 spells CASSPRAGGMNTEAFS. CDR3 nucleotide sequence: TGTGCCAGCAGCCCACGAGCAGGGGGAATGAATACTGAAGCTTTCTCT.

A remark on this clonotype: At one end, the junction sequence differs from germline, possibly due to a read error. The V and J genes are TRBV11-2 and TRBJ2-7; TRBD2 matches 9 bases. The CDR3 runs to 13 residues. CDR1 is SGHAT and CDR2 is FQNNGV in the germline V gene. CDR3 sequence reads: CASSLEGGGRGYF. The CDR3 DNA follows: TGCGCCAGCAGCTTAGAAGGAGGCGGGAGGGGGTACTTC.

The CDR3 DNA follows: TGCAGTGCGTGGGGCGACGAGGTCGGCCATGAGCAGTTCTTC. Translated, it gives CSAWGDEVGHEQFF. V is TRBV20-1 and J is TRBJ2-1; the D gene is possibly TRBD1 (5 bases). Trimming shortened V by 6 bases and J by 8 bases, and 20 bases separated the two germline ends. Germline loops: CDR1 DFQATT, CDR2 SNEGSKA (reference sequence). CDR3 length: 14 amino acids.

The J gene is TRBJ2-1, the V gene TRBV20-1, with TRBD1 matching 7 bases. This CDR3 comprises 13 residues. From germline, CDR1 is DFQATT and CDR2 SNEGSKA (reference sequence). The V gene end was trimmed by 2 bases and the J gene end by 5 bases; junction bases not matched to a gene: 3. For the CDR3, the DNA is TGCAGTGCTAGAACAGGGGCCAACAATGAGCAGTTCTTC. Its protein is CSARTGANNEQFF.

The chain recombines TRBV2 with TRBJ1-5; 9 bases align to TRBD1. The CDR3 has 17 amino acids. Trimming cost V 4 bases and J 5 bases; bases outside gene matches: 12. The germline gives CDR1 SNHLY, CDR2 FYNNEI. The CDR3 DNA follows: TGTGCCAGCAGTGGGGAATCTGGAACAGGGGGCTATCAGCCCCAGCATTTT. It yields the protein CASSGESGTGGYQPQHF.

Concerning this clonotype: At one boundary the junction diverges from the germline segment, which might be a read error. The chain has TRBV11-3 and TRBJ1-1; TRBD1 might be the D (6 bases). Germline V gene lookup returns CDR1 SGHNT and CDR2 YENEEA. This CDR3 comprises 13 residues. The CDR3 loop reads CTSSITGSTEAFF. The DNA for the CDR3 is TGTACCAGCAGCATCACAGGGAGCACTGAGGCTTTCTTT.

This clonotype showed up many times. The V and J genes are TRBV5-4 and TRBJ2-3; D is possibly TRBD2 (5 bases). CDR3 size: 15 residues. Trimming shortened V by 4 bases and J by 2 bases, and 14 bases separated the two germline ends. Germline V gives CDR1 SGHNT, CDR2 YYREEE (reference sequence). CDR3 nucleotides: TGTGCCAGCAGCCCGGGGATAACTGACACAGATACGCAGTATTTT. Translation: CASSPGITDTDTQYF.

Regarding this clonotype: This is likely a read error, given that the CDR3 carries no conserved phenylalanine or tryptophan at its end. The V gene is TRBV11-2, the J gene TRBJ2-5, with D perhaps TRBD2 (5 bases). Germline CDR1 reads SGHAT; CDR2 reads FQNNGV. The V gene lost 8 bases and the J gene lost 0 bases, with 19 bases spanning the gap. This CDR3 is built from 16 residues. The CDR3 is CASGSRDSAHQETQYL. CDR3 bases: TGTGCCAGCGGATCCCGGGATTCGGCTCACCAAGAGACCCAGTACTTG.

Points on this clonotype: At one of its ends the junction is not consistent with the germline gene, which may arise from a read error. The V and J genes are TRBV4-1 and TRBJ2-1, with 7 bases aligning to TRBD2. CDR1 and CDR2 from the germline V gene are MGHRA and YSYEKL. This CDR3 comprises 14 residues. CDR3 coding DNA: TGCGCCAACAGCCAAGATGGGACTCGCGGGAGTAGGTTCTTC. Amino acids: CANSQDGTRGSRFF.

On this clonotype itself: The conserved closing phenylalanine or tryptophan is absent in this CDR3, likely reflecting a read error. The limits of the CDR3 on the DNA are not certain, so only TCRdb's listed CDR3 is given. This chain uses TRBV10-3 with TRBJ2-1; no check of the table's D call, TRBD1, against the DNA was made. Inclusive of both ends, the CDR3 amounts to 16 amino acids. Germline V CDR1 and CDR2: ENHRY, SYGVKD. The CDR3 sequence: CAISESGDRLYNELFL.

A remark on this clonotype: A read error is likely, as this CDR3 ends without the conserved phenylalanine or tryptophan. The CDR3 bases are TGTGCTAGCAGCCTTCAGGGAGGGGGCAATCAGCCCCAGCATTCT. Translated: CASSLQGGGNQPQHS. The chain recombines TRBV28 with TRBJ1-5; TRBD1 is a possible D gene (5 bases). The CDR3 length is 15 residues. Per germline, CDR1 MDHEN and CDR2 SYDVKM.

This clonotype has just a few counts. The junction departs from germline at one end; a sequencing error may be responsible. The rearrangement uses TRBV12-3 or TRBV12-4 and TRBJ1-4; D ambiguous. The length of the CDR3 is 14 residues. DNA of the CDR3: TGTGCCAGCAGTATTAGGTACGAGGGTGAAAAACTGTTTTTC. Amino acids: CASSIRYEGEKLFF.

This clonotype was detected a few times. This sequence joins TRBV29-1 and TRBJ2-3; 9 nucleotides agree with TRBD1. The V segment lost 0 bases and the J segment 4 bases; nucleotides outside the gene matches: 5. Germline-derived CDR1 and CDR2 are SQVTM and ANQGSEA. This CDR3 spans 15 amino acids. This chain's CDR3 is CSVEDLTGGPDTQYF. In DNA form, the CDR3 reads TGCAGCGTTGAAGATCTTACAGGGGGCCCAGATACGCAGTATTTT.

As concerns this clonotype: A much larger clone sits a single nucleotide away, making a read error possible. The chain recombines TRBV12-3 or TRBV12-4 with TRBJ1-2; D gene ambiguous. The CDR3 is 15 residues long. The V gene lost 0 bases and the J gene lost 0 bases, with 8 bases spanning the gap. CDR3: CASSLAWEANYGYTF. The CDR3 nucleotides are TGTGCCAGCAGTTTAGCGTGGGAGGCTAACTATGGCTACACCTTC.

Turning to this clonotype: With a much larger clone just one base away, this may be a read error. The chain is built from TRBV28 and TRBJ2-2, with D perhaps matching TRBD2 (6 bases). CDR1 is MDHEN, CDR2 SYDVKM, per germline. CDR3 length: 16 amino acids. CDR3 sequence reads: CASFSPGGANTGKLFF. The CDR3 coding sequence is TGTGCCAGCTTTAGCCCGGGCGGGGCGAACACCGGGAAGCTGTTTTTT.

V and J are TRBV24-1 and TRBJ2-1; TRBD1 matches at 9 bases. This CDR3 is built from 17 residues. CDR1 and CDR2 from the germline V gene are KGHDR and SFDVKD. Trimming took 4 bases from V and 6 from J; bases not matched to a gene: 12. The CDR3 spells CATSEPPGTGNPNEQFF. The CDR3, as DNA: TGTGCCACCAGTGAGCCCCCCGGGACAGGGAATCCCAATGAGCAGTTCTTC.

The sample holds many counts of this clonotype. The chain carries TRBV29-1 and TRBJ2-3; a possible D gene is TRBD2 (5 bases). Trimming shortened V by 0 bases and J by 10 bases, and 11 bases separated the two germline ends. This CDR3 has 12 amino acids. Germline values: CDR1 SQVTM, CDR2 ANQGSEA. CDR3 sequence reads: CSVEDRGYAQYF. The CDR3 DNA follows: TGCAGCGTTGAAGATCGAGGGTATGCGCAGTATTTT.

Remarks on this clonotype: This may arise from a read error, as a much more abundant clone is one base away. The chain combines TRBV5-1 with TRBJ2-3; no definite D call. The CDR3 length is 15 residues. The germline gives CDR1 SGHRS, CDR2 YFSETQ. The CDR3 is CASRLSPGQPDTQYF. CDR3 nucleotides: TGCGCCAGCCGCTTGTCCCCGGGCCAGCCGGATACGCAGTATTTT.

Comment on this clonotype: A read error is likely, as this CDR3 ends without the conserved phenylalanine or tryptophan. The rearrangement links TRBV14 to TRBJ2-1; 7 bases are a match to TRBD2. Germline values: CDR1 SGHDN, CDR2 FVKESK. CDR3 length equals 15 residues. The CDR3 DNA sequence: TGTGCTAGCAGCCAAGTCAGCGGGGCCTACAATGAGCAGTTCTCC. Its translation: CASSQVSGAYNEQFS.

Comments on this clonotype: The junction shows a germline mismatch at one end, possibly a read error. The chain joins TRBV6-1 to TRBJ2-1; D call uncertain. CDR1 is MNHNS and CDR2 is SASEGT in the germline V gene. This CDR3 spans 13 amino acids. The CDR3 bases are TGTGCCAGCAGTGAGGATACCTACAATGAGCAGCTCTTC. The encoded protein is CASSEDTYNEQLF.

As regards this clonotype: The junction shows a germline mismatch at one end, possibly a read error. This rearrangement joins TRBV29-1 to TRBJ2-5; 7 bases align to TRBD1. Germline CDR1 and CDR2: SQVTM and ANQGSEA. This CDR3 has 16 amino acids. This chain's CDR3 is CSVDEAGGPYQETQYF. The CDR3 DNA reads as TGCAGCGTTGACGAGGCAGGGGGTCCGTACCAAGAGACTCAGTACTTC.